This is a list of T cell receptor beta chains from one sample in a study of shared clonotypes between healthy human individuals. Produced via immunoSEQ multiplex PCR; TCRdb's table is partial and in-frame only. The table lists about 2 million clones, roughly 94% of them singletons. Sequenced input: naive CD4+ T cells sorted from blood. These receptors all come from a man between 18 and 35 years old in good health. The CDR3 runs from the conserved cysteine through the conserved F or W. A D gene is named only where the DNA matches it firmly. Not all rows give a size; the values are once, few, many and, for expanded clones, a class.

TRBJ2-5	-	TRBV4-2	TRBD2	CASSQGRGGQETQYF	TGTGCCAGCAGCCAAGGTCGGGGGGGCCAAGAGACCCAGTACTTC
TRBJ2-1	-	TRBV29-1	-	CSVENLADSYNEQFF	TGCAGCGTTGAAAATCTGGCAGATTCCTACAATGAGCAGTTCTTC
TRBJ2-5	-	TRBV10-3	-	CAITSDRRETQYF	TGTGCCATCACTTCGGACAGAAGGGAGACCCAGTACTTC
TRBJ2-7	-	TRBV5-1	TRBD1	CASSWGTVSYEQYF	TGCGCCAGCAGCTGGGGGACAGTCTCCTACGAGCAGTACTTC
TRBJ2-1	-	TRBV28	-	CASSPSRLSYNEQFF	TGTGCCAGCAGTCCCAGTCGCTTATCCTACAATGAGCAGTTCTTC
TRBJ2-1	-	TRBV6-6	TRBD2	CASRGGASGNYNEQFF	TGTGCCAGCAGGGGAGGCGCTAGCGGGAACTACAATGAGCAGTTCTTC
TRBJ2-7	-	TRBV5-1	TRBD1	CASTRTGGHEQYF	TGCGCCAGCACCCGGACAGGGGGCCACGAGCAGTACTTC
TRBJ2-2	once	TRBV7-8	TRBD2	CASSLDGAGAGELFF	TGTGCCAGCAGCTTAGACGGAGCGGGGGCCGGGGAGCTGTTTTTT
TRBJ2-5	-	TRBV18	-	CASSPPVGENRLETQYF	TGTGCCAGCTCACCACCGGTGGGGGAGAACAGATTGGAGACCCAGTACTTC
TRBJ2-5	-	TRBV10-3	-	CAPLGAQETQYF	TGTGCCCCACTGGGAGCCCAAGAGACCCAGTACTTC
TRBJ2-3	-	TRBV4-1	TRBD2	CASSRGSGASGSTDTQYF	TGCGCCAGCAGCCGAGGTAGCGGGGCTAGCGGGAGCACAGATACGCAGTATTTT
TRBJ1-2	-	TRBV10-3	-	CAISESTAYGYTF	TGTGCCATCAGTGAGTCGACAGCCTATGGCTACACCTTC
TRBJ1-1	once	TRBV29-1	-	CSVVRSTEAFF	TGCAGCGTTGTAAGGAGCACTGAAGCTTTCTTT
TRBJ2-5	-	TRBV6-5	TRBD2	CATQTAGVGQETQYF	TGTGCGACGCAGACCGCGGGAGTAGGGCAAGAGACCCAGTACTTC
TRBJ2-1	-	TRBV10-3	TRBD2	CAISEAGVEGEQFF	TGTGCCATCAGTGAAGCGGGAGTAGAGGGTGAGCAGTTCTTC
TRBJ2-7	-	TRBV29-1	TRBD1	CSGSMGQGVREQYF	TGCAGCGGCTCTATGGGACAGGGGGTCCGGGAGCAGTACTTC
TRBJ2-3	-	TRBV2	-	CASREGPTDTQYF	TGTGCCAGCAGGGAGGGCCCCACAGATACGCAGTATTTT
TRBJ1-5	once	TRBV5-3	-	CARSLAREIGQPQHF	TGTGCCAGAAGCTTGGCTCGGGAGATCGGTCAGCCCCAGCATTTT
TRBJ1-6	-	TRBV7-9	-	CASSSAQGVNSPLHF	TGTGCCAGCAGCTCCGCCCAGGGTGTTAATTCACCCCTCCACTTT
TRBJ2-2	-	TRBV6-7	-	CASSYSGRGDTGELFF	TGTGCCAGCAGTTACTCGGGAAGGGGCGACACCGGGGAGCTGTTTTTT
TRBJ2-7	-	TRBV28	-	CACRRTYEQYF	TGTGCTTGTAGGCGAACCTACGAGCAGTACTTC
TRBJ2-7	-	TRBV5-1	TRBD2	CASSFAPGLAAYEQYF	TGCGCCAGCAGCTTTGCCCCGGGACTAGCGGCCTACGAGCAGTACTTC